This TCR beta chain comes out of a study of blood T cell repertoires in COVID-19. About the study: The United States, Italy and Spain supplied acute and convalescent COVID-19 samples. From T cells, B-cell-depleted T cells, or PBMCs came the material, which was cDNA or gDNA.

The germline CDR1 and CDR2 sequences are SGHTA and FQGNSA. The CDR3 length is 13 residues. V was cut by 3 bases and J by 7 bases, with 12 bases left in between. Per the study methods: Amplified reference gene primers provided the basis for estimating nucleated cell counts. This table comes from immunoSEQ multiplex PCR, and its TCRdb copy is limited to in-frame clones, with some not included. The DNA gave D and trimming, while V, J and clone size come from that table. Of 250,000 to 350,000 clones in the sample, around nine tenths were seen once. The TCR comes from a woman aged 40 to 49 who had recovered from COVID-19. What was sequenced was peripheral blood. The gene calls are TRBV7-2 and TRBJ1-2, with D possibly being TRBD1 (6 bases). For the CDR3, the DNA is TGTGCCAGCAGCTTTCAACAGGGTGGTGGCTACACCTTC. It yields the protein CASSFQQGGGYTF.